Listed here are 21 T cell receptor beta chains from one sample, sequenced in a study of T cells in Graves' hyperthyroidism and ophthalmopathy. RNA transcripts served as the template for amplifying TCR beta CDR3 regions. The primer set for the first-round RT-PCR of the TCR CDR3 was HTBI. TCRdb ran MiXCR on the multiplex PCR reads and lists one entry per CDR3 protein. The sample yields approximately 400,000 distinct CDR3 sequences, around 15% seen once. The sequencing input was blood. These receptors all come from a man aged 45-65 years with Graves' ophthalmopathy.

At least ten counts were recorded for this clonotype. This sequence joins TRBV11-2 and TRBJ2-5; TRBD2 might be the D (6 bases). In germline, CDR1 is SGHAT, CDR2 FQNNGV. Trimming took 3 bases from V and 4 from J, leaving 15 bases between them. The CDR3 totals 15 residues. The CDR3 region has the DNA TGTGCCAGCAGCTTGGTGGCGGGGCGATCAGAGACCCAGTACTTC. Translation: CASSLVAGRSETQYF.

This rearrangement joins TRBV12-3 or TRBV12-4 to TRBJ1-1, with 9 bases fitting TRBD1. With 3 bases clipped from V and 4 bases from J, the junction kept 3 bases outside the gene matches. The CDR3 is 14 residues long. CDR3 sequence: CASSFGTGPTEAFF. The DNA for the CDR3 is TGTGCCAGCAGTTTTGGGACAGGGCCCACTGAAGCTTTCTTT.

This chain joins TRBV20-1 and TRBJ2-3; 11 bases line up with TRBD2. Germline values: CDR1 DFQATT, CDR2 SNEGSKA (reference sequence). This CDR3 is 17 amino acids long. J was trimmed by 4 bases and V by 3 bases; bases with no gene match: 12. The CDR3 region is CSARGWVAGGKADTQYF. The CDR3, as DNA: TGCAGTGCTAGGGGGTGGGTAGCGGGAGGGAAGGCAGATACGCAGTATTTT.

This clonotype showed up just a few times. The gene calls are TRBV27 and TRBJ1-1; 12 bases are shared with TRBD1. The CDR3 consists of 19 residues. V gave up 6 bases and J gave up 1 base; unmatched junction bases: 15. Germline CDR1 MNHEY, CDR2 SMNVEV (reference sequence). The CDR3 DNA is TGTGCCAGCAGCTTACTCCTATCCGGGACAGGGGGCCCGAACACTGAAGCTTTCTTT. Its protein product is CASSLLLSGTGGPNTEAFF.

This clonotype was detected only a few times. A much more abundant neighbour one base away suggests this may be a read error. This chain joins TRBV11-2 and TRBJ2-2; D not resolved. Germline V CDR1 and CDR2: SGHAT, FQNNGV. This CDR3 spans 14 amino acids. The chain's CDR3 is CASSFFANAGELFF. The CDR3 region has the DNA TGTGCCAGCAGCTTCTTCGCGAACGCCGGGGAGCTGTTTTTT.

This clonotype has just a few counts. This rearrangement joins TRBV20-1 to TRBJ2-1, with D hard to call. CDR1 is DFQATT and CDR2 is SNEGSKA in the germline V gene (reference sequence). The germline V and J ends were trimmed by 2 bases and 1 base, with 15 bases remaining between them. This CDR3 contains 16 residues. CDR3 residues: CSARRYEENSYNEQFF. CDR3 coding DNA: TGCAGTGCTAGAAGATATGAGGAGAATTCCTACAATGAGCAGTTCTTC.

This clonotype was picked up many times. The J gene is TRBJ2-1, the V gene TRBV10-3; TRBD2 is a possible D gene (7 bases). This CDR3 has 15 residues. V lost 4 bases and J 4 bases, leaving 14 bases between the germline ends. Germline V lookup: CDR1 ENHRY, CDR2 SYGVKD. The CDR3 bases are TGTGCCATCAGTGCTTCAGGGGAGGGTTACAATGAGCAGTTCTTC. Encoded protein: CAISASGEGYNEQFF.

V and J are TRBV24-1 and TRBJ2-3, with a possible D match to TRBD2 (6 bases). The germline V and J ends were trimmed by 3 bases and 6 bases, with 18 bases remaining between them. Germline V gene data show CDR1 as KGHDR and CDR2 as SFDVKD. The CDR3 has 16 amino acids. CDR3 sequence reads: CATSDTTRLTSDTQYF. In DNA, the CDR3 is TGTGCCACCAGTGATACGACTAGGCTAACATCGGATACGCAGTATTTT.

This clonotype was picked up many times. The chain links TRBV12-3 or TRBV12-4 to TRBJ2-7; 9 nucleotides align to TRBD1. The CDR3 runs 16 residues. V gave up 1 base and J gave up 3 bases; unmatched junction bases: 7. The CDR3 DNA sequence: TGTGCCAGCAGTTTAGGCGCCGGGACAGGGAGCTACGAGCAGTACTTC. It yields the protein CASSLGAGTGSYEQYF.

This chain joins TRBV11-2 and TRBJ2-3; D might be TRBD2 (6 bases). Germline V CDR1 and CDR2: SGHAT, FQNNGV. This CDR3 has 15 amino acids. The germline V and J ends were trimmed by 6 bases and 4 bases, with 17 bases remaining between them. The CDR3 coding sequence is TGTGCCAGCAGTTTTCTCGGGAGTAGGGCAGATACGCAGTATTTT. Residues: CASSFLGSRADTQYF.

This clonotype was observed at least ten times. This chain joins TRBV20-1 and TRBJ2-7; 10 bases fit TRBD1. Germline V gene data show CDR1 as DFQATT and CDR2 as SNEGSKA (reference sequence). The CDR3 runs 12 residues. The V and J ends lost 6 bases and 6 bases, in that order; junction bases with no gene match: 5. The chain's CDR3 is CSADRGQGEQYF. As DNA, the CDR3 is TGCAGTGCCGACAGGGGGCAGGGCGAGCAGTACTTC.

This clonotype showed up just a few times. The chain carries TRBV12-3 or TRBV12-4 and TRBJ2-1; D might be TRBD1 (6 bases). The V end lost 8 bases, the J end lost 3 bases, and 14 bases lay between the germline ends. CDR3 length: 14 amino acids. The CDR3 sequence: CASLTAGDYNEQFF. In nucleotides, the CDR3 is TGTGCCAGCTTAACGGCAGGGGACTACAATGAGCAGTTCTTC.

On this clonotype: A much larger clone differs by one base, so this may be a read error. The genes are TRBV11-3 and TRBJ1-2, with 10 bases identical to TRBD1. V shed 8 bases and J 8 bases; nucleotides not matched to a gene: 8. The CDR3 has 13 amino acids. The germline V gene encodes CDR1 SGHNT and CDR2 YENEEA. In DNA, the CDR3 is TGTGCCAGCGGTTTTGGGACAGGGGAGGGCTACACCTTC. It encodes CASGFGTGEGYTF.

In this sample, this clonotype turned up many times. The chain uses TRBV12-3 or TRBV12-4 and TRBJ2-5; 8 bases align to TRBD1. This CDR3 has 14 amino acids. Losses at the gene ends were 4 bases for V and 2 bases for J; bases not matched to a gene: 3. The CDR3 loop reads CASSWTGTQETQYF. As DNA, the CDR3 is TGTGCCAGCAGTTGGACAGGGACACAAGAGACCCAGTACTTC.

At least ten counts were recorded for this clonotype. CDR3 DNA: TGCGGAGGAAGCACAGATACGCAGTATTTT. It yields the protein CGGSTDTQYF. The V and J genes are TRBV29-1 and TRBJ2-3; tentatively, D is TRBD2 (5 bases). The germline CDR1 and CDR2 sequences are SQVTM and ANQGSEA. The CDR3 contains 10 residues.

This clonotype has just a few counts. The CDR3 loop is CASSYVAANEKLFF. The CDR3 coding sequence is TGTGCCAGCAGTTACGTTGCGGCTAATGAAAAACTGTTTTTT. The V gene is TRBV6-6, the J gene TRBJ1-4; D uncertain. CDR3 size: 14 residues. CDR1 and CDR2 (germline): MNHNY, SVGAGI (reference sequence). The V end was cut by 2 bases, the J end by 3 bases, with 7 bases between.

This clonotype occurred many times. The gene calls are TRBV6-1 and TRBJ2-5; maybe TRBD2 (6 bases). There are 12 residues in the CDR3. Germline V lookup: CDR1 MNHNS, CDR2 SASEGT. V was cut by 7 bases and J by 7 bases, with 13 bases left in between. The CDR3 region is CASNLWGGTQYF. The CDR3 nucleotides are TGTGCCAGCAATCTTTGGGGAGGGACCCAGTACTTC.

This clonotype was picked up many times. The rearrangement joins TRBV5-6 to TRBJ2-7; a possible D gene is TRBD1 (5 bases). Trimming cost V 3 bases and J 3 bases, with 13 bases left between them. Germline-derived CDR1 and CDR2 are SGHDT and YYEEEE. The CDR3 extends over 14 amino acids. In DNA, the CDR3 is TGTGCCAGCAGCTCCAGCAGGGAATACTACGAGCAGTACTTC. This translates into CASSSSREYYEQYF.

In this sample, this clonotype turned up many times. The CDR3 is CASSLDGRDPNYGYTF. The DNA for the CDR3 is TGTGCCAGCAGCTTGGATGGGAGAGACCCGAACTATGGCTACACCTTC. This chain joins TRBV5-6 and TRBJ1-2; no reliable D call. V was trimmed by 0 bases and J by 2 bases, leaving 14 bases between them. The CDR3 has 16 amino acids. Germline V gene data show CDR1 as SGHDT and CDR2 as YYEEEE.

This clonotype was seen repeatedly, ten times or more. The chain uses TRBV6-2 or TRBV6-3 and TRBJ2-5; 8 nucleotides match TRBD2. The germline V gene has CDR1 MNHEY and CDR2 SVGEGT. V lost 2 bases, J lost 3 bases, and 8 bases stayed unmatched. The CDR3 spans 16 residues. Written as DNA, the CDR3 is TGTGCCAGCAGTTACCCCCGGGAGGGCCTCGAAGAGACCCAGTACTTC. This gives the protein CASSYPREGLEETQYF.

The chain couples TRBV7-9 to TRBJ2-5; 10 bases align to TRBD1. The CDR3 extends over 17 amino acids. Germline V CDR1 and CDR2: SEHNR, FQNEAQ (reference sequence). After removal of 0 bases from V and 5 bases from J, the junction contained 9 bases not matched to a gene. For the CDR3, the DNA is TGTGCCAGCAGCTTAGCGTCTCGGACAGGGGGAGCTGAGACCCAGTACTTC. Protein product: CASSLASRTGGAETQYF.